The following is a T cell receptor beta chain sequence with its context. The antigen remains undetermined. These data belong to a study of neoadjuvant anti-PD-1 for oral cavity cancer. The study, taken as a whole, reports: Larger post-treatment preexisting tumor clones tracked with greater tumor shrinkage. Each response group had just a few patients in TCR analyses.

Sequenced by immunoSEQ multiplex PCR; TCRdb stores in-frame clones only, minus some. The sample contains roughly 20,000 clones, 40% to 50% of which appear only once. Regarding time point: after neoadjuvant nivolumab, at surgical resection. Patients had HPV-negative, locally advanced oral cavity squamous cell carcinoma. Sequences were derived from tumor tissue, sampled after nivolumab (anti-PD-1) treatment. The TCR originated in a person aged 35-79 years with oral cavity squamous cell carcinoma.

This chain's CDR3 is CASGNTQYF. For the CDR3, the DNA is TGTGCCAGCGGGAATACGCAGTATTTT. The chain combines TRBV9 with TRBJ2-3; D unclear. The CDR3 loop spans 9 amino acids. Trimming stripped 7 bases from V and 7 bases from J, with 4 bases between. CDR1 and CDR2 from the germline V gene are SGDLS and YYNGEE.